These T cell receptor beta chains were read from a single sample in a study of T cell responses to AZD1222 COVID-19 vaccine. The protocol was immunoSEQ multiplex PCR, while the TCRdb copy is restricted to in-frame clones and leaves out a portion. The table has tens of thousands of clones, around 83% seen once; the top ten hold around 10%. The source was peripheral blood, collected on day 0 of AZD1222 vaccination. These receptors originate from an adult in good health. Both conserved end residues are part of each CDR3. The order of the fields is J gene, V gene, clone size, D gene, CDR3 protein, CDR3 DNA. A D gene is named only where the DNA matches it firmly. Only part of the rows carry a size: once, few, many, or a class if the clone is expanded.

J gene: TRBJ2-2
V gene: TRBV7-2
clone size: -
D gene: -
CDR3 protein: CASSLGWGSGELFF
CDR3 DNA: TGTGCCAGCAGCTTAGGTTGGGGGTCCGGGGAGCTGTTTTTT

J gene: TRBJ2-1
V gene: TRBV2
clone size: -
D gene: -
CDR3 protein: CASSEWSEQFF
CDR3 DNA: TGTGCCAGCAGTGAATGGAGTGAGCAGTTCTTC

J gene: TRBJ1-3
V gene: TRBV7-2
clone size: -
D gene: -
CDR3 protein: CASSLRGLSGNTIYF
CDR3 DNA: TGTGCCAGCAGCTTAAGAGGCCTCTCTGGAAACACCATATATTTT

J gene: TRBJ1-6
V gene: TRBV6-2/TRBV6-3
clone size: -
D gene: -
CDR3 protein: CASSSDTLAPSDSPLHF
CDR3 DNA: TGTGCCAGCAGCTCTGATACCCTAGCCCCGAGCGATTCACCCCTCCACTTT

J gene: TRBJ2-5
V gene: TRBV2
clone size: -
D gene: TRBD2
CDR3 protein: CASSPGLAGARIPETQYF
CDR3 DNA: TGTGCCAGCAGCCCAGGACTAGCGGGGGCCCGGATCCCAGAGACCCAGTACTTC

J gene: TRBJ1-5
V gene: TRBV5-8
clone size: -
D gene: TRBD1
CDR3 protein: CASSLRTGNSNQPQHF
CDR3 DNA: TGTGCCAGCAGCTTGAGGACAGGCAATAGCAATCAGCCCCAGCATTTT

J gene: TRBJ1-1
V gene: TRBV3-1/TRBV3-2
clone size: -
D gene: -
CDR3 protein: CAVGSVDTEAFF
CDR3 DNA: TGTGCAGTGGGGTCGGTGGACACTGAAGCTTTCTTT

J gene: TRBJ2-7
V gene: TRBV4-3
clone size: -
D gene: -
CDR3 protein: CASSPTDAGPYEQYF
CDR3 DNA: TGCGCCAGCAGCCCGACGGACGCAGGTCCCTACGAGCAGTACTTC

J gene: TRBJ2-1
V gene: TRBV12-3/TRBV12-4
clone size: many
D gene: -
CDR3 protein: CASSLGQLNEQFF
CDR3 DNA: TGTGCCAGCAGTTTAGGTCAATTGAATGAGCAGTTCTTC

J gene: TRBJ2-7
V gene: TRBV12-3/TRBV12-4
clone size: few
D gene: -
CDR3 protein: CASSSRAYEQYF
CDR3 DNA: TGTGCCAGCAGTTCCAGGGCCTACGAGCAGTACTTC

J gene: TRBJ2-1
V gene: TRBV6-5
clone size: -
D gene: TRBD2
CDR3 protein: CASSYARGTHNEQFF
CDR3 DNA: TGTGCCAGCAGTTACGCGCGGGGGACCCACAATGAGCAGTTCTTC

J gene: TRBJ2-2
V gene: TRBV7-9
clone size: -
D gene: TRBD1
CDR3 protein: CASSLIQGNSDTGELFF
CDR3 DNA: TGTGCCAGCAGCCTGATACAGGGGAATAGTGACACCGGGGAGCTGTTTTTT

J gene: TRBJ2-2
V gene: TRBV7-8
clone size: -
D gene: TRBD2
CDR3 protein: CASSKLAGAPPGELFF
CDR3 DNA: TGTGCCAGCAGCAAGCTAGCGGGGGCCCCTCCCGGGGAGCTGTTTTTT

J gene: TRBJ2-2
V gene: TRBV2
clone size: -
D gene: TRBD1
CDR3 protein: CASSSDRTYTGELFF
CDR3 DNA: TGTGCCAGCAGTTCGGACAGGACATACACCGGGGAGCTGTTTTTT

J gene: TRBJ2-7
V gene: TRBV29-1
clone size: -
D gene: -
CDR3 protein: CSTRGPSHYEQYF
CDR3 DNA: TGCAGCACCAGGGGCCCATCCCACTACGAGCAGTACTTC

J gene: TRBJ2-7
V gene: TRBV7-2
clone size: -
D gene: TRBD1
CDR3 protein: CASSLDPLGTGEQYF
CDR3 DNA: TGTGCCAGCAGCTTAGACCCCCTCGGGACAGGAGAGCAGTACTTC

J gene: TRBJ2-3
V gene: TRBV10-3
clone size: -
D gene: TRBD2
CDR3 protein: CAISEPGGATDTQYF
CDR3 DNA: TGTGCCATCAGTGAGCCCGGGGGGGCTACAGATACGCAGTATTTT

J gene: TRBJ2-3
V gene: TRBV5-1
clone size: -
D gene: -
CDR3 protein: CASSLEIQATDTQYF
CDR3 DNA: TGCGCCAGCAGCTTGGAAATCCAGGCCACAGATACGCAGTATTTT

J gene: TRBJ2-6
V gene: TRBV3-1/TRBV3-2
clone size: -
D gene: -
CDR3 protein: CASSQVSILPGANVLTF
CDR3 DNA: TGTGCCAGCAGCCAAGTTTCTATCCTGCCTGGGGCCAACGTCCTGACTTTC

J gene: TRBJ1-2
V gene: TRBV5-1
clone size: -
D gene: -
CDR3 protein: CASSANTGSYGYTF
CDR3 DNA: TGCGCCAGCAGCGCCAACACAGGATCCTATGGCTACACCTTC

J gene: TRBJ2-3
V gene: TRBV5-6
clone size: -
D gene: -
CDR3 protein: CASSPRQTDTQYF
CDR3 DNA: TGTGCCAGCAGTCCGCGGCAGACAGATACGCAGTATTTT

J gene: TRBJ2-1
V gene: TRBV5-4
clone size: -
D gene: TRBD2
CDR3 protein: CASSSRLAGDYYNEQFF
CDR3 DNA: TGTGCCAGCAGCTCCCGACTAGCGGGGGATTACTACAATGAGCAGTTCTTC

J gene: TRBJ1-2
V gene: TRBV19
clone size: -
D gene: -
CDR3 protein: CASITTRSTGNTNYGYTF
CDR3 DNA: TGTGCCAGTATAACTACACGTTCGACAGGCAATACTAACTATGGCTACACCTTC

J gene: TRBJ1-1
V gene: TRBV12-3/TRBV12-4
clone size: -
D gene: -
CDR3 protein: CASSRAGTEAFF
CDR3 DNA: TGTGCCAGCAGTAGGGCGGGCACTGAAGCTTTCTTT

J gene: TRBJ2-7
V gene: TRBV14
clone size: -
D gene: TRBD1
CDR3 protein: CASSREPRQGGSYEQYF
CDR3 DNA: TGTGCCAGCAGCCGAGAACCGAGACAGGGTGGGTCCTACGAGCAGTACTTC

J gene: TRBJ1-4
V gene: TRBV7-8
clone size: -
D gene: -
CDR3 protein: CASSSTTTNEKLFF
CDR3 DNA: TGTGCCAGCAGCTCAACCACAACTAATGAAAAACTGTTTTTT

J gene: TRBJ2-3
V gene: TRBV11-2
clone size: -
D gene: TRBD1
CDR3 protein: CASSLARQGTDTQYF
CDR3 DNA: TGTGCCAGCAGCTTAGCGCGACAGGGAACAGATACGCAGTATTTT

J gene: TRBJ2-5
V gene: TRBV6-1
clone size: -
D gene: TRBD2
CDR3 protein: CASSEAGGVLETQYF
CDR3 DNA: TGTGCCAGCAGTGAAGCGGGGGGGGTCCTGGAGACCCAGTACTTC